The clone carrying this TCR beta chain came up many times. Its antigen is still unknown. CDR3 size: 11 residues. V was clipped by 0 bases and J by 5 bases, with 2 bases between them. Germline CDR1 is SGHVS and CDR2 is FQNEAQ. Using RNA transcripts as the source, TCR beta CDR3 regions were amplified. In the first-round RT-PCR of the TCR CDR3, the HTBI primer set was used. In TCRdb, the multiplex PCR reads were re-called with MiXCR into one record per CDR3 protein. The sample consists of 300,000 or so distinct CDR3 sequences, about 18% of them appearing once. These data are taken from a study of T cells in Graves' hyperthyroidism and ophthalmopathy. Whole-study findings and limits: In the analysis, a 13 V-J model separated ophthalmopathy from stable hyperthyroidism. Expanded thyroid clonotypes (above 0.001) were mostly also found in blood.

This TCR derives from a woman aged 55 to 70 with Graves' ophthalmopathy. Sequenced sample: blood. This chain joins TRBV7-8 and TRBJ2-7, with no clear D. CDR3 in amino acids: CASSLAHEQYF. CDR3 nucleotides: TGTGCCAGCAGCTTAGCGCACGAGCAGTACTTC.